This T cell receptor beta chain was identified during a study of radiotherapy plus CTLA-4 blockade in lung cancer. Study background: There were objective responses in 18% of patients, and over 30% had disease control.

The ends lost 4 bases at V and 2 bases at J; junction bases unmatched: 3. CDR1 and CDR2 (germline): LGHNA, YNFKEQ. The CDR3 consists of 16 residues. Broader study findings: Researchers report tumor-derived TCR clones expanding in blood after radiotherapy plus ipilimumab. Alongside interferon-beta, early blood T cell clone dynamics were reportedly the best predictor of response.

Remarks on this clone: The target antigen is unknown.

Chemo-refractory metastatic non-small-cell lung cancer patients received focal radiation with ipilimumab CTLA-4 blockade. Clones were sequenced by immunoSEQ multiplex PCR, and TCRdb holds only the in-frame ones, with some missing. Of tens of thousands of clones in the sample, 77% are singletons; the top ten hold over 2%. Specimen: peripheral blood, collected from a patient treated with radiotherapy plus ipilimumab. The chain carries TRBV4-2 and TRBJ2-2; TRBD2 matches 11 bases. The receptor was isolated from a human donor with non-small cell lung cancer whose response to radiotherapy plus ipilimumab could not be evaluated. CDR3 bases: TGTGCCAGCAGCCCCGGGACTAGCGGTAACACCGGGGAGCTGTTTTTT. Amino acids: CASSPGTSGNTGELFF.